The clone carrying this T cell receptor (beta chain) was observed a few times. Its antigen remains unidentified. The data derive from a study of CD8 T cells in ankylosing spondylitis. Study-level points and caveats: The authors reported significant enrichment of disease-linked clones in matched ankylosing spondylitis synovial fluid.

V dropped 1 base and J dropped 8 bases, with 8 bases sitting between them. Germline-derived CDR1 and CDR2 are DFQATT and SNEGSKA (reference sequence). This CDR3 region has 11 residues. Quantitative molecular-barcoded 5'-RACE generated the TCR beta libraries. TCRdb redid the calling of the 5' RACE reads with MiXCR, one entry per CDR3 protein. The sample consists of 150,000 to 200,000 distinct CDR3 sequences, 15% to 20% of them appearing once. The rearrangement uses TRBV20-1 and TRBJ2-5; D call uncertain. Material for sequencing was blood, either unsorted or a sorted T cell fraction (not recorded which). This clonotype was obtained from a male donor aged 10 to 35 with ankylosing spondylitis or in good health (not recorded which). CDR3 nucleotides: TGCAGTGCTAGAGCCACCGAAACCCAGTACTTC. Its protein product is CSARATETQYF.